This T cell receptor beta chain was recovered during a study of shared clonotypes between healthy human individuals. On sorted subsets, replicate PCRs used 150 to 250 ng DNA, or tens of thousands of T cell genomes. TCRdb's copy holds only in-frame clones and misses some; the assay was immunoSEQ multiplex PCR. The sample shows about 610,000 clones, almost 97% of them seen only once. Notes on this clone: Antigen specificity is unknown.

The J segment lost 3 bases and the V segment lost 6 bases, leaving 5 bases of the junction unmatched. The CDR3 runs to 14 residues. Germline CDR1 SNHLY, CDR2 FYNNEI. Study conclusions and caveats: Only blood was sampled; tissue repertoires likely differ.

This TCR was sampled from a woman younger than 45 in good health. The rearrangement joins TRBV2 to TRBJ2-3, with 8 bases fitting TRBD1. The sample taken for sequencing was naive CD4+ T cells sorted from blood. Subset in this sample: CD45RA+ positively selected. The CDR3 DNA reads as TGTGCCAGCAGACGGACAGGGTTGACAGATACGCAGTATTTT. Amino acids: CASRRTGLTDTQYF.